These 14 T cell receptor beta chains originate from one sample sequenced in a study of cytomegalovirus exposure and HLA in healthy donors. PCR primers comprised 60 Vbeta and 13 Jbeta primers. TCRdb keeps only in-frame clones here, not all; method: immunoSEQ multiplex PCR. The sample holds about 62,000 clones, approximately 87% seen once. What was sequenced was PBMCs. All receptors derive from a man between 18 and 29 years old in good health and CMV-seronegative.

This rearrangement joins TRBV18 to TRBJ2-7, with D possibly TRBD1 on 6 matching bases. CDR3 length equals 13 residues. Germline assignment: CDR1 KGHSH and CDR2 LQKENI. Trimming stripped 4 bases from V and 3 bases from J, with 10 bases between. CDR3 amino acids: CASSRGGNYEQYF. The CDR3 nucleotides read TGTGCCAGCTCACGAGGGGGAAACTACGAGCAGTACTTC.

This chain uses TRBV27 with TRBJ2-7; 7 bases are a match to TRBD1. The J segment lost 3 bases and the V segment lost 4 bases, leaving 3 bases of the junction unmatched. The germline CDR1 and CDR2 sequences are MNHEY and SMNVEV (reference sequence). The CDR3 covers 13 residues. The DNA of the CDR3 is TGTGCCAGCAGTTCAAACAGGGGCTACGAGCAGTACTTC. Translation: CASSSNRGYEQYF.

This chain links TRBV4-1 with TRBJ1-1; 9 bases are shared with TRBD1. Germline loops: CDR1 MGHRA, CDR2 YSYEKL. The CDR3 runs 15 residues. V lost 0 bases to trimming and J lost 4 bases; unmatched junction nucleotides: 3. This chain's CDR3 is CASSQDVTGGTEAFF. The CDR3, as DNA: TGCGCCAGCAGCCAAGATGTGACAGGGGGCACTGAAGCTTTCTTT.

The rearrangement links TRBV7-9 to TRBJ1-4, with 9 positions matching TRBD1. This CDR3 comprises 15 residues. V lost 4 bases and J lost 4; bases outside the gene matches: 4. Per germline, CDR1 SEHNR and CDR2 FQNEAQ (reference sequence). CDR3 sequence: CASSWGQGRNEKLFF. DNA for the CDR3: TGTGCCAGCAGCTGGGGACAGGGCCGTAATGAAAAACTGTTTTTT.

CDR3 sequence: CASSLERGTDTQYF. CDR3 DNA: TGCGCCAGCAGCTTGGAGAGGGGCACAGATACGCAGTATTTT. This chain joins TRBV5-1 and TRBJ2-3, with TRBD2 as a possible D gene (5 bases). The germline V gene has CDR1 SGHRS and CDR2 YFSETQ. Trimming left V 0 bases short and J 1 base short, with 6 bases between. This CDR3 contains 14 residues.

The V gene is TRBV2, the J gene TRBJ1-4; possibly TRBD1 for D (5 bases). Germline V gene data show CDR1 as SNHLY and CDR2 as FYNNEI. The CDR3 has 15 residues. V was shortened by 2 bases and J by 4 bases, with 11 bases between the two germline ends. The CDR3 coding sequence is TGTGCCAGCAGTGAACAAGGGGCTGGTAATGAAAAACTGTTTTTT. This gives the protein CASSEQGAGNEKLFF.

The chain has TRBV18 and TRBJ2-7; a weak D match, TRBD1 (5 bases). The CDR3 covers 14 residues. The V and J ends lost 2 bases and 0 bases respectively, with 8 bases between them. CDR1 and CDR2 (germline): KGHSH, LQKENI. CDR3 bases: TGTGCCAGCTCACCAACAGGAAGCTCCTACGAGCAGTACTTC. It specifies CASSPTGSSYEQYF.

V and J are TRBV5-1 and TRBJ1-1, with 8 bases identical to TRBD1. J lost 4 bases, V lost 4 bases, and 6 bases had no gene match. CDR1 and CDR2 from the germline V gene are SGHRS and YFSETQ. The CDR3 totals 14 residues. In DNA, the CDR3 is TGCGCCAGCAGCCCGGACAGGGATCGCACTGAAGCTTTCTTT. Its protein product is CASSPDRDRTEAFF.

The rearrangement joins TRBV11-3 to TRBJ2-1, with 11 positions matching TRBD2. After removal of 4 bases from V and 9 bases from J, the junction contained 8 bases not matched to a gene. CDR3 length: 15 amino acids. CDR1 is SGHNT and CDR2 is YENEEA in the germline V gene. The DNA of the CDR3 is TGTGCCAGCAGCTCACATTTAGCGGGGGGGTCTGAGCAGTTCTTC. It translates to CASSSHLAGGSEQFF.

The chain carries TRBV30 and TRBJ1-6; a weak D match, TRBD1 (5 bases). CDR1 and CDR2 from the germline V gene are GTSNPN and SVGIG (reference sequence). The CDR3 totals 13 residues. Trimming took off 3 bases at V and 10 bases at J, with 13 bases between the two ends. The CDR3 sequence: CAWRGQGRSPLHF. The CDR3 DNA reads TGTGCCTGGAGGGGGCAGGGAAGATCACCCCTCCACTTT. The whole variable domain, remainder taken from reference TRBV30 and TRBJ1-6, is SQTIHQWPATLVQPVGSPLSLECTVEGTSNPNLYWYRQAAGRGLQLLFYSVGIGQISSEVPQNLSASRPQDRQFILSSKKLLLSDSGFYLCAWRGQGRSPLHFGNGTRLTVT.

The chain is built from TRBV13 and TRBJ1-6; no reliable D call. The CDR3 loop spans 15 amino acids. Germline V gives CDR1 PRHDT, CDR2 FYEKMQ (reference sequence). Trimming took off 7 bases at V and 8 bases at J, with 18 bases between the two ends. CDR3 protein: CASKFGVSKDSPLHF. Written as DNA, the CDR3 is TGTGCCAGCAAGTTCGGGGTCTCTAAGGATTCACCCCTCCACTTT.

J is TRBJ2-7 and V is TRBV9; maybe TRBD1 (5 bases). From germline, CDR1 is SGDLS and CDR2 YYNGEE. The CDR3 contains 14 residues. Between the trimmed V and J ends, which lost 3 bases and 2 bases, there was a span of 12 bases. For the CDR3, the DNA is TGTGCCAGCAGCGCTGGACAAGAGACCTACGAGCAGTACTTC. This sequence encodes CASSAGQETYEQYF. Together with reference TRBV9 and TRBJ2-7, the CDR3 gives the full variable domain: DSGVTQTPKHLITATGQRVTLRCSPRSGDLSVYWYQQSLDQGLQFLIQYYNGEERAKGNILERFSAQQFPDLHSELNLSSLELGDSALYFCASSAGQETYEQYFGPGTRLTVT.

The chain joins TRBV28 to TRBJ2-7; 10 positions agree with TRBD1. The germline CDR1 and CDR2 sequences are MDHEN and SYDVKM. This CDR3 spans 15 amino acids. V shed 2 bases, J shed 2 bases, and the junction held 3 bases outside the gene matches. This CDR3 is CASSLGTGDTYEQYF. CDR3 in DNA: TGTGCCAGCAGTTTAGGGACAGGGGACACCTACGAGCAGTACTTC.

V is TRBV29-1 and J is TRBJ1-2; no clear D. The CDR3 runs 12 residues. V lost 4 bases, J lost 0 bases, and 6 bases lay in between. Germline V gene data show CDR1 as SQVTM and CDR2 as ANQGSEA. CDR3: CSVVTPNYGYTF. DNA for the CDR3: TGCAGCGTTGTAACACCTAACTATGGCTACACCTTC.